The 9 T cell receptor beta chains below all came from one sample that was sequenced in a study of OX40 agonist ivuxolimab in advanced cancers. Data came from immunoSEQ multiplex PCR; TCRdb stores just in-frame clones and leaves some out. The sample lists 75,000 to 95,000 clones, about 89% occurring once. The sample in question was CD4+ or CD8+ T cells sorted from blood, obtained in a trial of the OX40 agonist ivuxolimab. The receptors were sampled from an adult with an advanced solid tumor such as melanoma, head and neck, liver or kidney cancer.

The CDR3, as DNA: TGTGCCAGCAGCTTAGTCAGGGGGACGGATGAGCAGTTCTTC. Translated: CASSLVRGTDEQFF. J is TRBJ2-1 and V is TRBV7-9; 7 nucleotides line up with TRBD1. This CDR3 has 14 residues. V trimming: 1 base; J trimming: 8 bases; junction bases outside the gene matches: 5. Germline CDR1 and CDR2: SEHNR and FQNEAQ (reference sequence). The entire variable domain, with the rest obtained from reference TRBV7-9 and TRBJ2-1, is as follows: DTGVSQNPRHKITKRGQNVTFRCDPISEHNRLYWYRQTLGQGPEFLTYFQNEAQLEKSRLLSDRFSAERPKGSFSTLEIQRTEQGDSAMYLCASSLVRGTDEQFFGPGTRLTVL.

The chain has TRBV18 and TRBJ1-1, with 7 bases fitting TRBD1. The V segment lost 6 bases and the J segment 3 bases; nucleotides outside the gene matches: 10. In germline, CDR1 is KGHSH, CDR2 LQKENI. The CDR3 has 15 amino acids. The CDR3 coding sequence is TGTGCCAGCTCCCCAACTCCCGACAGGGACACTGAAGCTTTCTTT. Translated, it gives CASSPTPDRDTEAFF.

V usage is TRBV19 and J usage is TRBJ1-5, with D tentatively TRBD1 (6 bases). CDR1 and CDR2 from the germline V gene are LNHDA and SQIVND (reference sequence). The length of the CDR3 is 14 residues. V was pared by 3 bases and J by 6 bases, with 12 bases between. CDR3 protein: CASSIRGASQPQHF. The CDR3 region has the DNA TGTGCCAGTAGTATTCGGGGGGCTAGTCAGCCCCAGCATTTT.

CDR3 loop: CASSEQNYGYTF. CDR3 DNA: TGCGCCAGCAGTGAACAGAACTATGGCTACACCTTC. The chain joins TRBV10-2 to TRBJ1-2; D unresolved. Germline CDR1 reads WSHSY; CDR2 reads SAAADI. The CDR3 length is 12 residues. V lost 3 bases to trimming and J lost 2 bases, with 4 bases between them.

V and J are TRBV4-1 and TRBJ2-5; D is unresolved. The V gene lost 0 bases and the J gene lost 6 bases, with 11 bases spanning the gap. Per germline, CDR1 MGHRA and CDR2 YSYEKL. There are 14 residues in the CDR3. DNA of the CDR3: TGCGCCAGCAGCCAAGATCGGCCCGGGCAGACCCAGTACTTC. Encoded protein: CASSQDRPGQTQYF.

The chain has TRBV27 and TRBJ2-1, with D possibly being TRBD1 or TRBD2 (5 bases each). Per the germline V gene, CDR1 is MNHEY and CDR2 is SMNVEV (reference sequence). The V end was cut by 4 bases, the J end by 5 bases, with 12 bases between. This CDR3 is built from 14 residues. The CDR3 nucleotides read TGTGCCAGCAGTTCCCGGGGCAGCCACAATGAGCAGTTCTTC. It encodes CASSSRGSHNEQFF.

This chain joins TRBV7-2 and TRBJ1-2; D gene unclear. V was pared by 5 bases and J by 2 bases, with 9 bases between. This CDR3 spans 13 amino acids. The germline CDR1 and CDR2 sequences are SGHTA and FQGNSA. CDR3 bases: TGTGCCAGCAGCCCCGGGCTGAACTATGGCTACACCTTC. Protein: CASSPGLNYGYTF.

This CDR3 reads CASNGAVSNQPQHF. The CDR3 nucleotides read TGTGCCAGCAATGGGGCAGTTAGCAATCAGCCCCAGCATTTT. The genes are TRBV6-1 and TRBJ1-5; weak D call: TRBD1 (5 bases). V was shortened by 7 bases and J by 0 bases, with 10 bases between the two germline ends. The germline CDR1 and CDR2 sequences are MNHNS and SASEGT. The CDR3 is 14 residues long.

The sample holds a few counts of this clone. The chain recombines TRBV6-1 with TRBJ2-7; D gene uncertain. In germline, CDR1 is MNHNS, CDR2 SASEGT. CDR3 length equals 12 residues. With 5 bases removed from V and 4 bases from J, the gap between germline ends came to 9 bases. This CDR3 reads CASSPSLYEQYF. The CDR3 nucleotides read TGTGCCAGCAGTCCTTCCTTGTACGAGCAGTACTTC.